One sample yielded the 23 T cell receptor beta chains listed below, sequenced in a study of regulatory and conventional T cells in RAG deficiency. Method: immunoSEQ multiplex PCR; TCRdb's copy keeps in-frame clones and lacks some. The sample has 20,000 to 25,000 clones; approximately 95% are singletons. Blood CD4+ CD25-low CD127-high conventional T cells supplied the genomic DNA template. This same sample was also taken into another study, of regulatory T cells. That report notes: Amplification used 52 TRBV primers and 13 TRBJ primers.

Sequencing used CD25- CD4+ T cells sorted from blood. The receptors were sampled from a human donor in good health.

The chain links TRBV13 to TRBJ2-3; 9 bases are shared with TRBD2. After removal of 5 bases from V and 5 bases from J, the junction contained 8 bases not matched to a gene. Per germline, CDR1 PRHDT and CDR2 FYEKMQ (reference sequence). This CDR3 has 15 amino acids. The DNA of the CDR3 is TGTGCCAGCAGCCCGAGGACTAGCGCGAAAGATACGCAGTATTTT. Residues: CASSPRTSAKDTQYF.

The chain carries TRBV4-2 and TRBJ1-2; weak D call: TRBD1 (5 bases). From germline, CDR1 is LGHNA and CDR2 YNFKEQ. This CDR3 comprises 14 residues. Between the trimmed V and J ends, which lost 0 bases and 3 bases, there was a span of 8 bases. CDR3 sequence (DNA): TGTGCCAGCAGCCAAGAAGGGACTTACTATGGCTACACCTTC. Its protein product is CASSQEGTYYGYTF.

The chain employs TRBV19 and TRBJ1-1; 7 bases match TRBD1. The V gene's germline CDR1 is LNHDA and CDR2 SQIVND (reference sequence). V trimming: 7 bases; J trimming: 7 bases; junction bases outside the gene matches: 12. This CDR3 has 14 residues. The CDR3 DNA reads TGTGCCAGTATTACGACAGGGCTGGGGGGTGAAGCTTTCTTT. Translating gives CASITTGLGGEAFF.

The chain couples TRBV19 to TRBJ1-1; weak D call: TRBD1 (5 bases). This CDR3 has 15 amino acids. Per the germline V gene, CDR1 is LNHDA and CDR2 is SQIVND (reference sequence). V shed 5 bases and J shed 3 bases, with 16 bases lying between them. CDR3 amino acids: CASSRPGQWYTEAFF. CDR3 DNA: TGTGCCAGTAGTCGTCCCGGACAATGGTACACTGAAGCTTTCTTT.

Comments on this clone: This same CDR3 is encoded by further DNA sequences in the sample. This rearrangement joins TRBV5-6 to TRBJ1-2; D is uncertain. Germline V gives CDR1 SGHDT, CDR2 YYEEEE. V lost 4 bases, J lost 3 bases, and 16 bases lay in between. The length of the CDR3 is 15 residues. CDR3 sequence: CASSLVVGLDYGYTF. The CDR3 DNA reads as TGTGCCAGCAGCCTGGTGGTGGGCCTGGACTATGGCTACACCTTC.

The chain carries TRBV6-1 and TRBJ2-7; possible D gene TRBD1, 5 bases. Trimming left V 10 bases short and J 0 bases short, with 19 bases between. This CDR3 contains 15 residues. Germline V gene lookup returns CDR1 MNHNS and CDR2 SASEGT. The chain's CDR3 is CATNPTATYSYEQYF. The CDR3 region has the DNA TGTGCCACCAACCCGACAGCCACATACTCCTACGAGCAGTACTTC.

The chain carries TRBV29-1 and TRBJ2-2, with 8 positions matching TRBD1. Germline V lookup: CDR1 SQVTM, CDR2 ANQGSEA. The V gene end was trimmed by 7 bases and the J gene end by 3 bases; junction bases not matched to a gene: 7. The CDR3 spans 14 residues. The CDR3 nucleotides read TGCAGCGCTGGGGCGGGACAGGACACCGGGGAGCTGTTTTTT. Protein sequence: CSAGAGQDTGELFF.

The rearrangement uses TRBV6-5 and TRBJ2-5, with D perhaps matching TRBD2 (7 bases). V lost 6 bases, J lost 1 base, and 12 bases lay in between. Germline V gives CDR1 MNHEY, CDR2 SVGAGI. The CDR3 runs to 14 residues. CDR3 sequence reads: CASSLGGAQETQYF. In nucleotides, the CDR3 is TGTGCCAGCAGCCTGGGGGGGGCCCAAGAGACCCAGTACTTC.

The chain couples TRBV5-4 to TRBJ2-1; 8 bases map to TRBD2. This CDR3 has 15 residues. J gave up 2 bases and V 4 bases, and 5 bases lay outside the gene matches. The germline V gene has CDR1 SGHNT and CDR2 YYREEE (reference sequence). This CDR3 reads CASSPGGATYNEQFF. The CDR3 DNA reads as TGTGCCAGCAGCCCGGGGGGGGCTACCTACAATGAGCAGTTCTTC. The whole variable domain, filled in from reference TRBV5-4 and TRBJ2-1, reads ETGVTQSPTHLIKTRGQQVTLRCSSQSGHNTVSWYQQALGQGPQFIFQYYREEENGRGNFPPRFSGLQFPNYSSELNVNALELDDSALYLCASSPGGATYNEQFFGPGTRLTVL.

This CDR3 is CASSLGFGTGELFF. The CDR3 DNA sequence: TGTGCCAGCAGCTTAGGATTCGGTACCGGGGAGCTGTTTTTT. The chain uses TRBV11-2 and TRBJ2-2; D gene unclear. The CDR3 contains 14 residues. Germline CDR1 and CDR2: SGHAT and FQNNGV. V gave up 1 base and J gave up 5 bases, with 8 bases separating them.

J is TRBJ1-2 and V is TRBV29-1, with a possible D match to TRBD1 (5 bases). Germline V gene lookup returns CDR1 SQVTM and CDR2 ANQGSEA. Trimming took off 7 bases at V and 5 bases at J, with 17 bases between the two ends. This CDR3 is 13 amino acids long. CDR3 DNA sequence: TGCAGCGACCGGACGACAGCCCTTTATGGCTACACCTTC. It encodes CSDRTTALYGYTF.

V usage is TRBV7-6 and J usage is TRBJ2-5, with 9 nucleotides matching TRBD1. The CDR3 runs 19 residues. V shed 2 bases and J 5 bases; nucleotides not matched to a gene: 18. CDR1 is SGHVS, CDR2 FNYEAQ, per germline. The CDR3 region has the DNA TGTGCCAGCAGCTTACATCTATCCCAGGGACAGGGACGGCGGGAGACCCAGTACTTC. It encodes CASSLHLSQGQGRRETQYF. Filled out from reference TRBV7-6 and TRBJ2-5, the complete variable domain reads GAGVSQSPRYKVTKRGQDVALRCDPISGHVSLYWYRQALGQGPEFLTYFNYEAQQDKSGLPNDRFSAERPEGSISTLTIQRTEQRDSAMYRCASSLHLSQGQGRRETQYFGPGTRLLVL.

The chain couples TRBV4-2 to TRBJ2-5; 11 bases match TRBD2. Trimming took 4 bases from V and 0 from J; bases not matched to a gene: 1. The CDR3 is made up of 15 amino acids. Germline CDR1 is LGHNA and CDR2 is YNFKEQ. The CDR3 DNA is TGTGCCAGCAGCCCTAGCGGGGGGTACCAAGAGACCCAGTACTTC. Amino acids: CASSPSGGYQETQYF.

The CDR3 nucleotides read TGTGCCAGCAGCGACCTCGGCGGGGTAAGCACAGATACGCAGTATTTT. Protein product: CASSDLGGVSTDTQYF. The V call is TRBV2, the J call TRBJ2-3, with D possibly matching TRBD2 (6 bases). CDR3 length: 16 residues. The V gene's germline CDR1 is SNHLY and CDR2 FYNNEI. The V and J ends lost 6 bases and 0 bases respectively, with 16 bases between them.

The V call is TRBV28, the J call TRBJ2-1; 8 bases map to TRBD2. J was trimmed by 8 bases and V by 3 bases; bases with no gene match: 6. Per the germline V gene, CDR1 is MDHEN and CDR2 is SYDVKM. The CDR3 covers 14 residues. CDR3 in amino acids: CASSLAGGRDEQFF. The DNA for the CDR3 is TGTGCCAGCAGTTTGGCGGGGGGTCGGGATGAGCAGTTCTTC.

The chain is built from TRBV18 and TRBJ2-5; TRBD1 matches at 7 bases. The germline V gene has CDR1 KGHSH and CDR2 LQKENI. The CDR3 runs 14 residues. V gave up 5 bases and J gave up 1 base; unmatched junction bases: 4. CDR3 coding DNA: TGTGCCAGCTCAAAGGGACAGAGCCAAGAGACCCAGTACTTC. This sequence encodes CASSKGQSQETQYF.

The rearrangement links TRBV30 to TRBJ2-7, with 12 bases aligning to TRBD1. The length of the CDR3 is 20 residues. Germline V CDR1 and CDR2: GTSNPN, SVGIG (reference sequence). Trimming cost V 0 bases and J 2 bases; bases outside gene matches: 17. The CDR3 sequence: CAWSVGSGTGGGWATYEQYF. The CDR3 nucleotides are TGTGCCTGGAGTGTCGGGTCGGGGACAGGGGGCGGCTGGGCGACCTACGAGCAGTACTTC.

This clone was picked up one time. V gene TRBV7-2 combines with J gene TRBJ2-1, with a tentative D call TRBD2 (6 bases). V was clipped by 5 bases and J by 6 bases, with 14 bases between them. Germline values: CDR1 SGHTA, CDR2 FQGNSA. The CDR3 extends over 14 amino acids. The CDR3 here is CASSGGWAANEQFF. CDR3 sequence (DNA): TGTGCCAGCAGCGGAGGGTGGGCGGCCAATGAGCAGTTCTTC.

V is TRBV5-6 and J is TRBJ2-7, with TRBD2 as a possible D gene (6 bases). This CDR3 region has 17 residues. V gave up 5 bases and J gave up 0 bases, with 21 bases separating them. Germline loops: CDR1 SGHDT, CDR2 YYEEEE. The CDR3 coding sequence is TGTGCCAGCAGGACATCGGAGGGACTCTTGAGCTCCTACGAGCAGTACTTC. It is translated as CASRTSEGLLSSYEQYF.

This sequence joins TRBV4-3 and TRBJ1-2, with TRBD1 matching over 10 bases. There are 17 residues in the CDR3. With 0 bases clipped from V and 3 bases from J, the junction kept 7 bases outside the gene matches. Germline V gene sequence: CDR1 LGHNA, CDR2 YSLEER. CDR3 sequence: CASSQDGTGDLDYGYTF. Here the CDR3 DNA reads TGCGCCAGCAGCCAAGACGGGACAGGGGATCTCGACTATGGCTACACCTTC.

The chain recombines TRBV7-2 with TRBJ2-7; D unresolved. The CDR3 has 13 residues. Germline CDR1 and CDR2: SGHTA and FQGNSA. V lost 4 bases, J lost 3 bases, and 10 bases lay in between. The DNA for the CDR3 is TGTGCCAGCAGCTCCATATGGCACTACGAGCAGTACTTC. This encodes CASSSIWHYEQYF. The whole variable domain, remainder taken from reference TRBV7-2 and TRBJ2-7, is GAGVSQSPSNKVTEKGKDVELRCDPISGHTALYWYRQSLGQGLEFLIYFQGNSAPDKSGLPSDRFSAERTGGSVSTLTIQRTQQEDSAVYLCASSSIWHYEQYFGPGTRLTVT.

The genes are TRBV30 and TRBJ2-7; 8 bases map to TRBD1. V shed 3 bases, J shed 7 bases, and the junction held 8 bases outside the gene matches. The CDR3 contains 13 residues. The V gene's germline CDR1 is GTSNPN and CDR2 SVGIG (reference sequence). In DNA form, the CDR3 reads TGTGCCTGGAGGGGGACAGGCCTTGGGGAGCAGTACTTC. This sequence encodes CAWRGTGLGEQYF.

The chain has TRBV6-5 and TRBJ2-3; D call uncertain. V lost 8 bases and J 3 bases, leaving 12 bases between the germline ends. The CDR3 runs 13 residues. CDR1 MNHEY and CDR2 SVGAGI come from the germline V gene. The CDR3 sequence is CASFSQETDTQYF. CDR3 sequence (DNA): TGTGCCAGCTTTTCCCAGGAAACAGATACGCAGTATTTT.